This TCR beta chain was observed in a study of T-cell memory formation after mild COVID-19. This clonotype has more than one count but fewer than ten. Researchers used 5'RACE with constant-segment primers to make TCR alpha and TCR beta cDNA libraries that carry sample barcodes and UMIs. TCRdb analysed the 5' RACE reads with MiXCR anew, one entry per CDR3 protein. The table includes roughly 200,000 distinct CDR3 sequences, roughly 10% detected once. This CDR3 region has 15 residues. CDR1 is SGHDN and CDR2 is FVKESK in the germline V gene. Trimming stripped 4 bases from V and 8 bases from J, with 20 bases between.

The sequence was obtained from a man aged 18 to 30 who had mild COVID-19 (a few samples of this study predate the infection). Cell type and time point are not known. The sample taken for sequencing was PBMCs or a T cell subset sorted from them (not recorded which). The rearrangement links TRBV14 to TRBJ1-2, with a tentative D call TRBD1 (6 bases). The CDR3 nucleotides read TGTGCCAGCAGCCCCCTCGACCCAGGGGCCCGAGGCTACACCTTC. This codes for CASSPLDPGARGYTF.